This TCR beta chain was identified during a study of T cells in Graves' hyperthyroidism and ophthalmopathy. TCR beta CDR3 regions were amplified from RNA transcripts. The HTBI primer set was used in a first-round RT-PCR of the TCR CDR3. Using its own MiXCR run on the multiplex PCR reads, TCRdb lists one record per CDR3 protein. This table holds about 92,000 distinct CDR3 sequences, about 51% found once. The definition of stable Graves' hyperthyroidism was no ophthalmopathy progression within 18 months. Germline V CDR1 and CDR2: MNHNS, SASEGT. The CDR3 runs 17 residues. Trimming at V came to 6 bases and at J to 0 bases, leaving 4 bases not matched to a gene.

The chain carries TRBV6-1 and TRBJ2-6; 11 positions agree with TRBD1. Sequencing used blood. This clonotype originated in a woman in her 40s with Graves' hyperthyroidism. CDR3 sequence (DNA): TGTGCCAGCAGGAGGGGGACAGGGGGCTCTGGGGCCAACGTCCTGACTTTC. Translation gives CASRRGTGGSGANVLTF.